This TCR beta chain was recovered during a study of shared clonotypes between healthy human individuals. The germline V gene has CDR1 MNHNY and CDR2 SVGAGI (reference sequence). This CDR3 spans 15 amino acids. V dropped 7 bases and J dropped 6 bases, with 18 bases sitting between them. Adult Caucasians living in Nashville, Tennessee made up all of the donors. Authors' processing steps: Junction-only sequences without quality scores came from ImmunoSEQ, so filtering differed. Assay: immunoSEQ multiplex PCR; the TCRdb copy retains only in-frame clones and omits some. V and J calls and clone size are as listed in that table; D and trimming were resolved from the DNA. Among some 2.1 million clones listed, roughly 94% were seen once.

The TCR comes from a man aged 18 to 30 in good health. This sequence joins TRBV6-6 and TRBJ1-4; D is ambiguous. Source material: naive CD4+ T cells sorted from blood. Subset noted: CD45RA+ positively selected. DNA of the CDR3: TGTGCCAGCACCGAACCCGGGAGGAGGGATGAAAAACTGTTTTTT. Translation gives CASTEPGRRDEKLFF.